This passage covers 19 T cell receptor beta chains from one sample sequenced in a study of blood T cells in healthy people across ages. For the second PCR, which ran for about 6 to 11 cycles, a sample-barcoded 5' primer and a J-beta primer mix were used. TCRdb reprocessed the 5' RACE reads with MiXCR, giving one entry per CDR3 protein. The sample records more than 1,000,000 distinct CDR3 sequences, 20% to 25% being singletons. These data were also reused for a study on T cells of mothers and their children.

Material for sequencing was blood. These TCRs come from a girl aged 2 to 10 in good health.

This clonotype occurred a few times. This chain links TRBV7-8 with TRBJ2-5; D ambiguous. The CDR3 extends over 13 amino acids. From germline, CDR1 is SGHVS and CDR2 FQNEAQ. V lost 3 bases, J lost 5 bases, and 10 bases lay in between. CDR3: CASSFGLSETQYF. In nucleotides, the CDR3 is TGTGCCAGCAGCTTCGGTCTCTCGGAGACCCAGTACTTC.

This chain uses TRBV7-2 with TRBJ1-5, with D perhaps matching TRBD1 (5 bases). The CDR3 has 17 residues. The germline gives CDR1 SGHTA, CDR2 FQGNSA. V lost 4 bases, J lost 0 bases, and 16 bases lay in between. In nucleotides, the CDR3 is TGTGCCAGCAGCTCCCGGGGGAGTCGGTATAGCAATCAGCCCCAGCATTTT. Its protein is CASSSRGSRYSNQPQHF.

The chain links TRBV20-1 to TRBJ2-3; TRBD1 is a possible D gene (7 bases). CDR3 size: 15 residues. Trimming shortened V by 3 bases and J by 5 bases, and 18 bases separated the two germline ends. CDR1 and CDR2 (germline): DFQATT, SNEGSKA (reference sequence). This CDR3 reads CSASPFRGVGDTQYF. The CDR3 DNA reads as TGCAGTGCTAGTCCATTCAGGGGGGTTGGAGATACGCAGTATTTT.

V usage is TRBV20-1 and J usage is TRBJ2-1; 7 bases are a match to TRBD2. J gave up 2 bases and V 6 bases, and 7 bases lay outside the gene matches. Germline CDR1 DFQATT, CDR2 SNEGSKA (reference sequence). The CDR3 covers 14 residues. The CDR3 region has the DNA TGCAGTGCCGTTCTGGGGGGGGCCTACAATGAGCAGTTCTTC. This sequence encodes CSAVLGGAYNEQFF.

This clonotype was seen only a few times. This sequence joins TRBV7-2 and TRBJ2-5, with D hard to call. Trimming left V 5 bases short and J 5 bases short, with 12 bases between. Germline V lookup: CDR1 SGHTA, CDR2 FQGNSA. This CDR3 contains 13 residues. DNA for the CDR3: TGTGCCAGCAGCCGATCCCGTGGCGAGACCCAGTACTTC. Its translation: CASSRSRGETQYF.

The chain couples TRBV10-2 to TRBJ2-2, with TRBD1 identical over 10 bases. The J segment lost 5 bases and the V segment lost 8 bases, leaving 2 bases of the junction unmatched. CDR1 is WSHSY, CDR2 SAAADI, per germline. This CDR3 has 13 amino acids. CDR3 loop: CASGDRGTGELFF. CDR3 bases: TGCGCCAGCGGGGACAGGGGAACCGGGGAGCTGTTTTTT.

This clonotype came up a few times. The chain couples TRBV27 to TRBJ1-2, with TRBD1 identical over 7 bases. V dropped 5 bases and J dropped 4; count of bases not matched to a gene: 10. The CDR3 runs to 15 residues. Germline lookup yields CDR1 MNHEY and CDR2 SMNVEV (reference sequence). In DNA, the CDR3 is TGTGCCAGCAGTCCCACAGGGGTGGTGAGCTATGGCTACACCTTC. Translation: CASSPTGVVSYGYTF.

This clonotype has just a few counts. The chain employs TRBV25-1 and TRBJ1-4, with D tentatively TRBD1 (6 bases). The CDR3 has 13 residues. The V and J ends lost 8 bases and 5 bases respectively, with 12 bases between them. In germline, CDR1 is MGHDK, CDR2 SYGVNS. CDR3 nucleotide sequence: TGTGCCAGCCGACAGGCCGCGAATGAAAAACTGTTTTTT. Amino acid sequence: CASRQAANEKLFF.

This clonotype was observed a few times. This sequence joins TRBV9 and TRBJ2-2, with 8 bases that match TRBD2. Germline V gene data show CDR1 as SGDLS and CDR2 as YYNGEE. V lost 7 bases and J lost 5; bases outside the gene matches: 7. The CDR3 has 14 residues. The CDR3 region has the DNA TGTGCCAGCTCCAGCGCGGGAGGTACCGGGGAGCTGTTTTTT. Its protein is CASSSAGGTGELFF.

This clonotype was seen more than once but under ten times. The CDR3 region has the DNA TGTGCCAGCAGTGATAATACGCCGAACACCGGGGAGCTGTTTTTT. Residues: CASSDNTPNTGELFF. The chain combines TRBV2 with TRBJ2-2; D uncertain. Germline V lookup: CDR1 SNHLY, CDR2 FYNNEI. V lost 3 bases, J lost 0 bases, and 8 bases lay in between. This CDR3 region has 15 residues.

The genes are TRBV5-1 and TRBJ2-5, with 7 bases lining up with TRBD2. The junction had 7 bases not matched to a gene; V was cut back by 1 base and J by 1 base. The CDR3 sequence is 16 residues long. Germline assignment: CDR1 SGHRS and CDR2 YFSETQ. Here the CDR3 DNA reads TGCGCCAGCAGCTTGATGTCGGCTAGCGGCCAAGAGACCCAGTACTTC. Protein product: CASSLMSASGQETQYF.

This sequence joins TRBV29-1 and TRBJ2-5; D possibly matches TRBD1 or TRBD2 (5 bases each). Germline loops: CDR1 SQVTM, CDR2 ANQGSEA. The CDR3 runs to 12 residues. Trimming pared 5 bases from V and 4 bases from J, leaving 11 bases between. CDR3 protein: CSVRPGTETQYF. The CDR3 DNA reads as TGCAGCGTTCGGCCAGGGACAGAGACCCAGTACTTC.

The table lists this clonotype with a few counts. The chain links TRBV4-1 to TRBJ2-1; 9 bases agree with TRBD2. The J segment lost 5 bases and the V segment lost 1 base, leaving 6 bases of the junction unmatched. Per the germline V gene, CDR1 is MGHRA and CDR2 is YSYEKL. The CDR3 runs to 16 residues. The CDR3 protein is CASSQVYLAGDNEQFF. Here the CDR3 DNA reads TGCGCCAGCAGCCAAGTTTATTTAGCGGGAGACAATGAGCAGTTCTTC.

The chain has TRBV12-3 or TRBV12-4 and TRBJ1-1; no definite D call. V lost 3 bases to trimming and J lost 7 bases, with 12 bases between them. The CDR3 runs to 13 residues. CDR3 bases: TGTGCCAGCAGTTTTTCCGCGGGGTTTGAAGCTTTCTTT. The encoded protein is CASSFSAGFEAFF.

The chain uses TRBV27 and TRBJ2-7; D is uncertain. The CDR3 covers 11 residues. The V gene's germline CDR1 is MNHEY and CDR2 SMNVEV (reference sequence). V was trimmed by 7 bases and J by 4 bases, leaving 8 bases between them. The CDR3 reads CASNSGYEQYF. The CDR3 bases are TGTGCCAGCAATTCTGGATACGAGCAGTACTTC.

V is TRBV6-1 and J is TRBJ1-2, with no clear D. With 6 bases removed from V and 6 bases from J, the gap between germline ends came to 11 bases. Germline loops: CDR1 MNHNS, CDR2 SASEGT. The CDR3 loop spans 12 amino acids. CDR3 DNA: TGTGCCAGCAGCGAACTGGATAATGGCTACACCTTC. Residues: CASSELDNGYTF.

As for this clonotype: Germline is not matched at one junction end, which may reflect a read error. The chain is built from TRBV27 and TRBJ1-4, with TRBD1 identical over 7 bases. Germline V gene data show CDR1 as MNHEY and CDR2 as SMNVEV (reference sequence). This CDR3 spans 14 amino acids. CDR3 in amino acids: CASSRDRANEKLLF. CDR3 bases: TGTGCCAGCAGTCGTGACAGGGCGAATGAAAAACTGCTTTTT.

The chain recombines TRBV20-1 with TRBJ2-4; D is tentatively TRBD1 or TRBD2 (5 bases each). CDR3 length equals 18 residues. V gave up 6 bases and J gave up 0 bases, with 24 bases separating them. Germline V lookup: CDR1 DFQATT, CDR2 SNEGSKA (reference sequence). The CDR3 sequence is CSAERAGRGNLAKNIQYF. In DNA form, the CDR3 reads TGCAGTGCCGAGAGGGCGGGCCGGGGCAACCTAGCCAAAAACATTCAGTACTTC.

Comment on this clonotype: Germline and junction disagree at one end, which may indicate a read error. The genes are TRBV4-1 and TRBJ2-7; tentative D call: TRBD1 (5 bases). Germline CDR1 MGHRA, CDR2 YSYEKL. This CDR3 is 15 amino acids long. CDR3 sequence reads: CASNQDQGSAYEQYF. The CDR3, as DNA: TGCGCCAGCAACCAAGACCAGGGTTCGGCCTACGAGCAGTACTTC.